The 18 T cell receptor beta chains listed next were all sequenced from one sample in a study of beta chain features in type 1 diabetes. The isolated RNA, all of it, was reverse transcribed, so expressed TCRB transcripts were what got sequenced. Clones were sequenced by immunoSEQ multiplex PCR, and TCRdb holds only the in-frame ones, with some missing. The data contain tens of thousands of clones, roughly 30% of them seen just once; the ten biggest clones take up about 0.42%. Sample: stem cell memory CD4+ T cells from blood. Every receptor here comes from a woman aged 18 to 35 in good health.

The rearrangement uses TRBV6-6 and TRBJ1-1; D remains unclear. This CDR3 region has 14 residues. The germline V and J ends were trimmed by 6 bases and 6 bases, with 17 bases remaining between them. From germline, CDR1 is MNHNY and CDR2 SVGAGI (reference sequence). CDR3 in amino acids: CASRPPRGHAEAFF. The CDR3 DNA sequence: TGTGCCAGCAGACCCCCTAGAGGGCACGCTGAAGCTTTCTTT.

The V gene is TRBV4-1, the J gene TRBJ2-5; D is possibly TRBD2 (6 bases). Per the germline V gene, CDR1 is MGHRA and CDR2 is YSYEKL. The CDR3 is 14 amino acids. V dropped 1 base and J dropped 2 bases, with 8 bases sitting between them. The CDR3 DNA reads as TGCGCCAGCAGCCAAGGCGGGGTACAAGAGACCCAGTACTTC. It translates to CASSQGGVQETQYF.

The V call is TRBV6-5, the J call TRBJ2-3; 11 bases line up with TRBD2. CDR1 and CDR2 from the germline V gene are MNHEY and SVGAGI. Trimming took 7 bases from V and 5 from J; bases not matched to a gene: 5. The CDR3 has 14 amino acids. The CDR3 DNA is TGTGCCAGCAAAACTAGCGGGGGAGGAGATACGCAGTATTTT. Translating it yields CASKTSGGGDTQYF.

This sequence joins TRBV29-1 and TRBJ2-1; 8 bases map to TRBD2. This CDR3 is 14 amino acids long. V lost 4 bases to trimming and J lost 9 bases; unmatched junction nucleotides: 11. Germline V gives CDR1 SQVTM, CDR2 ANQGSEA. CDR3 in amino acids: CSVVWTSTRGEQFF. DNA of the CDR3: TGCAGCGTTGTATGGACTAGCACGAGGGGTGAGCAGTTCTTC.

The rearrangement joins TRBV7-9 to TRBJ2-1, with D maybe TRBD2 (6 bases). Trimming pared 3 bases from V and 5 bases from J, leaving 11 bases between. CDR1 is SEHNR and CDR2 is FQNEAQ in the germline V gene (reference sequence). The CDR3 sequence is 14 residues long. The CDR3 coding sequence is TGTGCCAGCAGCTTTGGCGGGGATAACAATGAGCAGTTCTTC. Its protein is CASSFGGDNNEQFF. The whole variable domain, filled in from reference TRBV7-9 and TRBJ2-1, reads DTGVSQNPRHKITKRGQNVTFRCDPISEHNRLYWYRQTLGQGPEFLTYFQNEAQLEKSRLLSDRFSAERPKGSFSTLEIQRTEQGDSAMYLCASSFGGDNNEQFFGPGTRLTVL.

Only a few counts were recorded for this clone. The CDR3 sequence is CASSSGQYKYGYTF. Written as DNA, the CDR3 is TGCGCCAGCAGCTCGGGACAGTACAAATATGGCTACACCTTC. The chain links TRBV5-1 to TRBJ1-2; TRBD1 matches 7 bases. This CDR3 has 14 residues. Germline V gene sequence: CDR1 SGHRS, CDR2 YFSETQ. The V segment lost 3 bases and the J segment 5 bases; nucleotides outside the gene matches: 7.

The chain employs TRBV6-6 and TRBJ2-7; weak D call: TRBD2 (6 bases). V was pared by 9 bases and J by 4 bases, with 19 bases between. The CDR3 totals 14 residues. Per germline, CDR1 MNHNY and CDR2 SVGAGI (reference sequence). This CDR3 reads CASCEAGGGYEQYF. The CDR3 nucleotides are TGTGCCAGTTGCGAAGCGGGTGGAGGATACGAGCAGTACTTC.

V gene TRBV18 combines with J gene TRBJ2-3; D gene ambiguous. The CDR3 extends over 14 amino acids. Germline V gene lookup returns CDR1 KGHSH and CDR2 LQKENI. V lost 0 bases, J lost 2 bases, and 6 bases lay in between. In DNA, the CDR3 is TGTGCCAGCTCACCACCCTCCGTCACAGATACGCAGTATTTT. It specifies CASSPPSVTDTQYF.

V and J are TRBV18 and TRBJ2-1; 11 bases map to TRBD2. With V trimmed by 5 bases and J by 7 bases, 7 bases remained unmatched. Looked up from germline, CDR1 is KGHSH and CDR2 is LQKENI. The CDR3 runs to 15 residues. CDR3 nucleotides: TGTGCCAGCTCAAAGACTAGCGGGATTTATAATGAGCAGTTCTTC. This translates into CASSKTSGIYNEQFF. The variable domain in full, completed from reference TRBV18 and TRBJ2-1, reads NAGVMQNPRHLVRRRGQEARLRCSPMKGHSHVYWYRQLPEEGLKFMVYLQKENIIDESGMPKERFSAEFPKEGPSILRIQQVVRGDSAAYFCASSKTSGIYNEQFFGPGTRLTVL.

This clone showed up just once. The gene calls are TRBV10-3 and TRBJ1-5; TRBD1 is a possible D gene (5 bases). V shed 11 bases and J shed 3 bases, with 20 bases lying between them. CDR1 is ENHRY and CDR2 is SYGVKD in the germline V gene. CDR3 size: 15 residues. The CDR3, as DNA: TGTGCCGCCTCCCCAGGTAGGGGTGTCAATCAGCCCCAGCATTTT. As protein: CAASPGRGVNQPQHF.

The CDR3 spells CATSRGFREDTQYF. For the CDR3, the DNA is TGTGCCACCAGCAGGGGCTTCAGGGAAGATACGCAGTATTTT. The chain is built from TRBV15 and TRBJ2-3; D possibly corresponds to TRBD1 (5 bases). Germline-derived CDR1 and CDR2 are LNHNV and YYDKDF (reference sequence). CDR3 length: 14 amino acids. V gave up 3 bases and J gave up 5 bases, with 12 bases separating them. Drawing the rest from reference TRBV15 and TRBJ2-3, the complete variable domain is DAMVIQNPRYQVTQFGKPVTLSCSQTLNHNVMYWYQQKSSQAPKLLFHYYDKDFNNEADTPDNFQSRRPNTSFCFLDIRSPGLGDTAMYLCATSRGFREDTQYFGPGTRLTVL.

The chain joins TRBV9 to TRBJ1-6, with 7 bases that match TRBD1. V was clipped by 3 bases and J by 10 bases; unmatched bases: 7. This CDR3 is 14 amino acids long. CDR1 is SGDLS and CDR2 is YYNGEE in the germline V gene. CDR3 sequence (DNA): TGTGCCAGCAGCGCACAGGGGAACTTATCACCCCTCCACTTT. It is translated as CASSAQGNLSPLHF. Full variable domain (missing parts from reference TRBV9 and TRBJ1-6): DSGVTQTPKHLITATGQRVTLRCSPRSGDLSVYWYQQSLDQGLQFLIQYYNGEERAKGNILERFSAQQFPDLHSELNLSSLELGDSALYFCASSAQGNLSPLHFGNGTRLTVT.

The chain joins TRBV7-2 to TRBJ1-1; 8 bases map to TRBD1. Germline CDR1 reads SGHTA; CDR2 reads FQGNSA. V shed 4 bases, J shed 1 base, and the junction held 2 bases outside the gene matches. This CDR3 spans 14 amino acids. The CDR3 is CASSSGQGNTEAFF. Here the CDR3 DNA reads TGTGCCAGCAGCTCAGGACAGGGGAACACTGAAGCTTTCTTT. Variable domain in full (rest from reference TRBV7-2 and TRBJ1-1): GAGVSQSPSNKVTEKGKDVELRCDPISGHTALYWYRQSLGQGLEFLIYFQGNSAPDKSGLPSDRFSAERTGGSVSTLTIQRTQQEDSAVYLCASSSGQGNTEAFFGQGTRLTVV.

This clone was observed a handful of times. The rearrangement links TRBV27 to TRBJ1-6, with no clear D. Trimming stripped 3 bases from V and 9 bases from J, with 9 bases between. Germline V gene data show CDR1 as MNHEY and CDR2 as SMNVEV (reference sequence). The CDR3 contains 13 residues. The CDR3 sequence: CASSFEGFSPLHF. CDR3 nucleotides: TGTGCCAGCAGTTTCGAGGGTTTTTCACCCCTCCACTTT.

The chain combines TRBV5-4 with TRBJ2-1; 16 bases agree with TRBD2. Germline V gene lookup returns CDR1 SGHNT and CDR2 YYREEE (reference sequence). Trimming cost V 4 bases and J 10 bases; bases outside gene matches: 8. The CDR3 extends over 16 amino acids. The CDR3 coding sequence is TGTGCCAGCAGCCCCCGGGGACTAGCGGGGGGGCGGGAGCAGTTCTTC. Its translation: CASSPRGLAGGREQFF.

V usage is TRBV7-2 and J usage is TRBJ1-2; tentatively, D is TRBD1 (6 bases). V lost 5 bases and J 5 bases, leaving 15 bases between the germline ends. Germline V gene sequence: CDR1 SGHTA, CDR2 FQGNSA. This CDR3 comprises 14 residues. CDR3 coding DNA: TGTGCCAGCAGCCCGAGGACAGAAGGGTATGGCTACACCTTC. The encoded protein is CASSPRTEGYGYTF.

The chain combines TRBV2 with TRBJ2-5; 10 bases match TRBD2. The ends lost 7 bases at V and 3 bases at J; junction bases unmatched: 2. Germline V gives CDR1 SNHLY, CDR2 FYNNEI. CDR3 length equals 13 residues. The CDR3: CASNGLAEETQYF. In nucleotides, the CDR3 is TGTGCCAGCAACGGACTAGCGGAAGAGACCCAGTACTTC.

This chain connects TRBV5-1 to TRBJ2-1, with D maybe TRBD2 (6 bases). Trimming took 2 bases from V and 9 from J, leaving 12 bases between them. The CDR3 contains 13 residues. Germline V gives CDR1 SGHRS, CDR2 YFSETQ. CDR3 in DNA: TGCGCCAGCAGCTTCCCGGATAGCGGTGAGCAGTTCTTC. Translating it yields CASSFPDSGEQFF.